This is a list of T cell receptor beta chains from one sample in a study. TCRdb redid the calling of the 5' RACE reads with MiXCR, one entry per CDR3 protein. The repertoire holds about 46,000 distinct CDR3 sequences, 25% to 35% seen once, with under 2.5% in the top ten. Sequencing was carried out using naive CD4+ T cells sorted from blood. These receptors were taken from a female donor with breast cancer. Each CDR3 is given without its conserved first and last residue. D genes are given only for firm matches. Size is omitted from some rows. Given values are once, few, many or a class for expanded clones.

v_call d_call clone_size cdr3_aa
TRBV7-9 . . ASSSESTDTQY
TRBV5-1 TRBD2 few ASSLEAGTEQY
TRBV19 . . ASSIYSRAPFTEAF
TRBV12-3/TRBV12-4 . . ASRKVVGDNEQF
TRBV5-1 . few ASSSLVPSGRTEAF
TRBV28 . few ASSESRGGNIQY
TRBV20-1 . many SARVTEASYGYT
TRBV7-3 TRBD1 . ASSLGTGYTDTQY
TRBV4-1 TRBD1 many ASSQGQLNTEAF
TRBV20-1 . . SARWGGELF
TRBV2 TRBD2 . ASSVGGESEQF
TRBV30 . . APDSDQPQH
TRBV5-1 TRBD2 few ASSPGLLAGSSYNEQF
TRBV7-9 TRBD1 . ASSWGGTGADEKLF
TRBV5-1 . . ASSFTDSEDTQY
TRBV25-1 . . ASSESASVDYNEQF
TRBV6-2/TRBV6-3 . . ASKREANTEAF
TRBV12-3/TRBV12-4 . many ASSLRGGNEQF